The next 30 T cell receptor beta chains were all read from a single sample in a study of T cells in Graves' hyperthyroidism and ophthalmopathy. Template material for amplifying TCR beta CDR3 regions consisted of RNA transcripts. When the TCR CDR3 underwent first-round RT-PCR, the HTBI primer set was used. MiXCR was run by TCRdb on the multiplex PCR reads, yielding one entry per CDR3 protein. The table has some 250,000 distinct CDR3 sequences, roughly 15% seen once. Sequencing input: blood. Every receptor here comes from a woman between 50 and 59 years old with Graves' hyperthyroidism that later progressed to Graves' ophthalmopathy.

Concerning this clonotype itself: A much larger clone differs by one base, so this may be a read error. The V call is TRBV28, the J call TRBJ1-1; D possibly corresponds to TRBD1 (6 bases). CDR3 length equals 13 residues. V shed 1 base and J shed 6 bases, with 9 bases lying between them. Germline CDR1 and CDR2: MDHEN and SYDVKM. The CDR3, as DNA: TGTGCCAGCAGTTTATACCGACAGGCTGAAGCTTTCTTT. This gives the protein CASSLYRQAEAFF.

This clonotype appeared many times. The chain couples TRBV2 to TRBJ2-3, with 11 bases aligning to TRBD2. Germline lookup yields CDR1 SNHLY and CDR2 FYNNEI. Losses at the gene ends were 4 bases for V and 3 bases for J; bases not matched to a gene: 9. The CDR3 is 17 amino acids. CDR3 nucleotides: TGTGCCAGCAGTGGTCCGACTAGCGGGATTATGACAGATACGCAGTATTTT. The encoded protein is CASSGPTSGIMTDTQYF.

This clonotype appeared many times. The chain joins TRBV12-3 or TRBV12-4 to TRBJ1-2; 9 bases fit TRBD1. The trim removed 5 bases at V and 0 bases at J, leaving 7 bases unmatched. The CDR3 loop spans 16 amino acids. The DNA of the CDR3 is TGTGCCAGCAGTCCAGGGGACAGGGTAGCTAACTATGGCTACACCTTC. Encoded protein: CASSPGDRVANYGYTF.

This clonotype was counted at least ten times. This chain's CDR3 is CASSSRTGVPYEQYF. The CDR3 coding sequence is TGTGCCAGCAGTTCAAGGACAGGGGTCCCCTACGAGCAGTACTTC. This chain joins TRBV12-3 or TRBV12-4 and TRBJ2-7; 9 bases are shared with TRBD1. The CDR3 has 15 residues. With V trimmed by 4 bases and J by 2 bases, 6 bases remained unmatched.

In this sample, this clonotype turned up many times. The chain uses TRBV27 and TRBJ1-1, with TRBD1 matching over 7 bases. The germline V gene encodes CDR1 MNHEY and CDR2 SMNVEV (reference sequence). The V segment lost 6 bases and the J segment 11 bases; nucleotides outside the gene matches: 6. The CDR3 has 11 amino acids. Here the CDR3 reads CASRLQGLAFF. The CDR3 bases are TGTGCCAGCAGACTACAGGGGTTGGCTTTCTTT.

This clonotype was counted a few times. The chain couples TRBV7-3 to TRBJ2-1; D not resolved. The germline CDR1 and CDR2 sequences are SGHTA and FQGTGA. The CDR3 spans 12 residues. V dropped 2 bases and J dropped 6 bases, with 5 bases sitting between them. The CDR3 is CASSLHGNEQFF. The CDR3 DNA follows: TGTGCCAGCAGCTTACACGGCAATGAGCAGTTCTTC. Full variable domain (outside the CDR3, taken from reference TRBV7-3 and TRBJ2-1): GAGVSQTPSNKVTEKGKYVELRCDPISGHTALYWYRQSLGQGPEFLIYFQGTGAADDSGLPNDRFFAVRPEGSVSTLKIQRTERGDSAVYLCASSLHGNEQFFGPGTRLTVL.

This clonotype has more than one count but fewer than ten. The gene calls are TRBV3-1 and TRBJ1-2; 8 bases line up with TRBD1. This CDR3 spans 13 amino acids. V shed 3 bases, J shed 6 bases, and the junction held 3 bases outside the gene matches. The germline gives CDR1 LGHDT, CDR2 YNNKEL (reference sequence). CDR3 bases: TGTGCCAGCAGCCAGTCAGGGGGCGATGGCTACACCTTC. Translation gives CASSQSGGDGYTF. Together with reference TRBV3-1 and TRBJ1-2, the CDR3 gives the full variable domain: DTAVSQTPKYLVTQMGNDKSIKCEQNLGHDTMYWYKQDSKKFLKIMFSYNNKELIINETVPNRFSPKSPDKAHLNLHINSLELGDSAVYFCASSQSGGDGYTFGSGTRLTVV.

Ten or more counts support this clonotype. The V call is TRBV28, the J call TRBJ2-7, with 10 positions matching TRBD1. This CDR3 spans 16 amino acids. With 2 bases clipped from V and 9 bases from J, the junction kept 13 bases outside the gene matches. From germline, CDR1 is MDHEN and CDR2 SYDVKM. The CDR3 here is CASSLVYRDRGSGQYF. As DNA, the CDR3 is TGTGCCAGCAGTTTAGTCTACCGGGACAGGGGTTCAGGGCAGTACTTC.

For this clonotype: A much larger clone differs from this one at a single base, so this may be a read error. This chain links TRBV6-2 or TRBV6-3 with TRBJ2-2, with 11 bases identical to TRBD2. Germline loops: CDR1 MNHEY, CDR2 SVGEGT. The CDR3 covers 16 residues. As DNA, the CDR3 is TGTGCCAGCAATTACTCACTAGCGGGAGCCACCGGGGAGCTGTTTTTT. As protein: CASNYSLAGATGELFF.

This chain uses TRBV20-1 with TRBJ1-3; D unresolved. Germline loops: CDR1 DFQATT, CDR2 SNEGSKA (reference sequence). V lost 0 bases to trimming and J lost 4 bases, with 7 bases between them. This CDR3 has 13 residues. CDR3 loop: CSARETTGNTIYF. CDR3 in DNA: TGCAGTGCTAGAGAGACAACAGGAAACACCATATATTTT.

This clonotype showed up just a few times. This rearrangement joins TRBV30 to TRBJ2-1, with TRBD2 matching over 8 bases. Looked up from germline, CDR1 is GTSNPN and CDR2 is SVGIG (reference sequence). V shed 1 base, J shed 5 bases, and the junction held 7 bases outside the gene matches. The CDR3 is 15 amino acids. CDR3 residues: CAWSALGLANNEQFF. As DNA, the CDR3 is TGTGCCTGGAGTGCCTTAGGACTAGCTAACAATGAGCAGTTCTTC.

This clonotype was counted ten times or more. The chain uses TRBV28 and TRBJ1-5, with D possibly being TRBD1 (6 bases). There are 14 residues in the CDR3. Trimming took 2 bases from V and 5 from J, leaving 10 bases between them. CDR1 is MDHEN, CDR2 SYDVKM, per germline. CDR3: CASSLQGTDQPQHF. The CDR3 DNA reads TGTGCCAGCAGTTTACAGGGGACCGATCAGCCCCAGCATTTT.

This clonotype was observed at least ten times. J is TRBJ2-3 and V is TRBV18, with D unclear. The CDR3 runs 13 residues. Trimming removed 6 bases from V and 2 bases from J, with 9 bases in between. Looked up from germline, CDR1 is KGHSH and CDR2 is LQKENI. CDR3 region: CASSPAFTDTQYF. The CDR3 bases are TGTGCCAGCTCCCCAGCATTCACAGATACGCAGTATTTT.

This clonotype was counted ten times or more. V usage is TRBV27 and J usage is TRBJ2-2, with D perhaps matching TRBD1 (6 bases). The CDR3 has 16 residues. V gave up 4 bases and J gave up 2 bases, with 14 bases separating them. Germline CDR1 MNHEY, CDR2 SMNVEV (reference sequence). CDR3: CASSSATGINTGELFF. The CDR3 coding sequence is TGTGCCAGCAGTTCAGCGACAGGAATTAACACCGGGGAGCTGTTTTTT.

In this sample, this clonotype turned up many times. The CDR3 is CASSREIYEQYF. The DNA of the CDR3 is TGTGCCAGCAGCCGGGAGATCTACGAGCAGTACTTC. The V call is TRBV7-9, the J call TRBJ2-7; D possibly corresponds to TRBD2 (6 bases). V lost 5 bases, J lost 3 bases, and 8 bases lay in between. Per the germline V gene, CDR1 is SEHNR and CDR2 is FQNEAQ (reference sequence). The CDR3 has 12 amino acids.

This clonotype was seen only a few times. This sequence joins TRBV4-1 and TRBJ2-6, with a weak D call TRBD2 (5 bases). Per the germline V gene, CDR1 is MGHRA and CDR2 is YSYEKL. Trimming stripped 1 base from V and 1 base from J, with 11 bases between. The CDR3 is 17 amino acids. The CDR3 DNA reads as TGCGCCAGCAGCCAAGTGGGGAGAGGGTCTGGGGCCAACGTCCTGACTTTC. Translating it yields CASSQVGRGSGANVLTF.

This clonotype was seen at least ten times. The chain couples TRBV28 to TRBJ2-7; D possibly uses TRBD1 or TRBD2 (5 bases each). Deletions cut 7 bases from V and 1 base from J, with 14 bases between. The germline V gene encodes CDR1 MDHEN and CDR2 SYDVKM. The CDR3 sequence is 14 residues long. CDR3 residues: CASTFGDGSYEQYF. DNA of the CDR3: TGTGCCAGCACCTTTGGGGACGGTTCCTACGAGCAGTACTTC.

This clonotype was counted at least ten times. In DNA, the CDR3 is TGTGCCAGCAGTTTGGGACTAGCGGACCCGGCGGATACGCAGTATTTT. Residues: CASSLGLADPADTQYF. The rearrangement links TRBV2 to TRBJ2-3, with TRBD2 matching 11 bases. The CDR3 spans 16 residues. CDR1 and CDR2 (germline): SNHLY, FYNNEI. V was pared by 5 bases and J by 6 bases, with 10 bases of the junction left unmatched. Variable domain in full (rest from reference TRBV2 and TRBJ2-3): EPEVTQTPSHQVTQMGQEVILRCVPISNHLYFYWYRQILGQKVEFLVSFYNNEISEKSEIFDDQFSVERPDGSNFTLKIRSTKLEDSAMYFCASSLGLADPADTQYFGPGTRLTVL.

This clonotype was detected ten times or more. The chain has TRBV11-2 and TRBJ2-1; 14 nucleotides align to TRBD2. The CDR3 contains 16 residues. CDR1 and CDR2 (germline): SGHAT, FQNNGV. J was trimmed by 7 bases and V by 6 bases; bases with no gene match: 8. In DNA form, the CDR3 reads TGTGCCAGCAGTTCTGGGACTAGCGGGAGAGGGAATGAGCAGTTCTTC. Protein: CASSSGTSGRGNEQFF.

This clonotype came up many times. The chain is built from TRBV20-1 and TRBJ2-1; TRBD2 matches at 9 bases. This CDR3 spans 17 amino acids. J was trimmed by 3 bases and V by 0 bases; bases with no gene match: 9. Germline V gene lookup returns CDR1 DFQATT and CDR2 SNEGSKA (reference sequence). Here the CDR3 reads CSARDQGGRAGYNEQFF. In DNA, the CDR3 is TGCAGTGCTAGAGATCAGGGCGGGAGGGCCGGCTACAATGAGCAGTTCTTC.

The rearrangement joins TRBV19 to TRBJ1-2; 9 bases map to TRBD1. J gave up 2 bases and V 8 bases, and 9 bases lay outside the gene matches. Germline V gives CDR1 LNHDA, CDR2 SQIVND (reference sequence). The CDR3 has 15 residues. The CDR3 here is CASSVTDRGNYGYTF. Here the CDR3 DNA reads TGTGCCAGTTCCGTGACAGACAGGGGGAACTATGGCTACACCTTC.

The chain links TRBV4-1 to TRBJ2-5, with D possibly being TRBD1 (6 bases). Germline CDR1 is MGHRA and CDR2 is YSYEKL. V lost 3 bases and J 13 bases, leaving 21 bases between the germline ends. The CDR3 covers 14 residues. The chain's CDR3 is CASSQWAAPRGMYF. CDR3 sequence (DNA): TGCGCCAGCAGCCAGTGGGCAGCGCCCAGGGGAATGTACTTC.

The V and J genes are TRBV5-8 and TRBJ1-2; the D gene is possibly TRBD1 (6 bases). Between the trimmed V and J ends, which lost 1 base and 2 bases, there was a span of 12 bases. The germline gives CDR1 SGHTS, CDR2 YDEGEE. The CDR3 totals 15 residues. CDR3 sequence: CASSLYQGRNYGYTF. In nucleotides, the CDR3 is TGTGCCAGCAGCTTGTACCAGGGGCGAAACTATGGCTACACCTTC.

Turning to this clonotype: Since a much larger clone is just one base distant, this may be a read error. This chain joins TRBV2 and TRBJ1-2; 7 nucleotides match TRBD1. CDR1 SNHLY and CDR2 FYNNEI come from the germline V gene. The CDR3 contains 14 residues. V lost 10 bases, J lost 8 bases, and 16 bases stayed unmatched. The CDR3 loop is CATFPKTGAGGYTF. In DNA, the CDR3 is TGTGCCACCTTCCCCAAAACAGGGGCGGGAGGCTACACCTTC.

This clonotype was seen ten or more times. CDR3: CAWSVSRGEKLFF. CDR3 nucleotides: TGTGCCTGGAGTGTATCCCGAGGGGAAAAACTGTTTTTT. The chain carries TRBV30 and TRBJ1-4; unclear D gene. Trimming took off 0 bases at V and 8 bases at J, with 10 bases between the two ends. CDR1 GTSNPN and CDR2 SVGIG come from the germline V gene (reference sequence). The CDR3 totals 13 residues.

This clonotype has a count of ten or more. V and J are TRBV12-3 or TRBV12-4 and TRBJ2-1; the match to TRBD2 covers 8 bases. The CDR3 is made up of 13 amino acids. V was pared by 5 bases and J by 10 bases, with 7 bases of the junction left unmatched. The CDR3 region has the DNA TGTGCCAGCAGTCCCCCGGGAGGGGGGGAGCAGTTCTTC. This sequence encodes CASSPPGGGEQFF.

This clonotype has at least ten counts. The chain combines TRBV29-1 with TRBJ1-1; TRBD1 aligns across 8 bases. The CDR3 is 15 residues long. The J segment lost 1 base and the V segment lost 8 bases, leaving 12 bases of the junction unmatched. Germline assignment: CDR1 SQVTM and CDR2 ANQGSEA. CDR3 coding DNA: TGCAGCACATTTGGGGCCGGGACAGGGAACACTGAAGCTTTCTTT. Its protein is CSTFGAGTGNTEAFF.

V and J are TRBV7-2 and TRBJ2-1; D uncertain. Trimming left V 1 base short and J 9 bases short, with 13 bases between. The CDR3 sequence is 14 residues long. CDR1 is SGHTA and CDR2 is FQGNSA in the germline V gene. CDR3 sequence (DNA): TGTGCCAGCAGCTTAGAGGTAGGGTCTGGTGAGCAGTTCTTC. It specifies CASSLEVGSGEQFF.

This clonotype was picked up many times. The genes are TRBV20-1 and TRBJ2-3, with D tentatively TRBD1 or TRBD2 (5 bases each). The germline gives CDR1 DFQATT, CDR2 SNEGSKA (reference sequence). Deletions cut 6 bases from V and 1 base from J, with 14 bases between. The CDR3 length is 14 residues. The CDR3 region has the DNA TGCAGTGCCCTATGGGGGTCGGGCACAGATACGCAGTATTTT. Its protein is CSALWGSGTDTQYF.

This clonotype was seen at least ten times. The chain uses TRBV10-3 and TRBJ1-2, with D possibly TRBD1 on 5 matching bases. Germline V lookup: CDR1 ENHRY, CDR2 SYGVKD. The CDR3 sequence is 13 residues long. Between the trimmed V and J ends, which lost 7 bases and 5 bases, there was a span of 14 bases. The CDR3 spells CAITRGEGYGYTF. The CDR3 DNA reads as TGTGCCATCACCAGAGGGGAGGGATATGGCTACACCTTC.